Shown below are 25 T cell receptor beta chains from a single sample sequenced in a study of PD-L1 blockade in urothelial cancer. Method: immunoSEQ multiplex PCR; TCRdb's copy keeps in-frame clones and lacks some. The sample lists more than 60,000 clones, roughly 86% occurring once. Time point indicated: peripheral blood 6 weeks after treatment start. The sample was PBMCs, taken around atezolizumab (anti-PD-L1) treatment. The origin of the receptors is a man between 60 and 70 years old with urothelial cancer.

This clone was seen a few times. This sequence joins TRBV7-3 and TRBJ1-6; 10 bases are shared with TRBD1. V lost 5 bases and J lost 8; bases outside the gene matches: 6. CDR1 SGHTA and CDR2 FQGTGA come from the germline V gene. CDR3 length: 15 residues. The CDR3 region has the DNA TGTGCCAGCAGCGTGCAGGGACAGGGGTATTCACCCCTCCACTTT. Translating it yields CASSVQGQGYSPLHF.

This clone was observed a single time. This rearrangement joins TRBV7-6 to TRBJ1-2; weak D call: TRBD1 (5 bases). CDR3 length: 14 residues. The germline CDR1 and CDR2 sequences are SGHVS and FNYEAQ. Trimming left V 4 bases short and J 4 bases short, with 13 bases between. In DNA, the CDR3 is TGTGCCAGCAGCTCGCAGGACACGGCCTATGGCTACACCTTC. This sequence encodes CASSSQDTAYGYTF.

This clone came up once. This chain joins TRBV4-2 and TRBJ2-7; D is undetermined. Between the trimmed V and J ends, which lost 5 bases and 2 bases, there was a span of 10 bases. Per the germline V gene, CDR1 is LGHNA and CDR2 is YNFKEQ. The CDR3 spans 13 residues. CDR3 sequence reads: CASSYQETYEQYF. CDR3 DNA: TGTGCCAGCAGCTATCAGGAAACCTACGAGCAGTACTTC.

This clone was recorded once. CDR3 protein: CASTPFKGGAGELFF. CDR3 coding DNA: TGTGCCAGCACCCCGTTTAAGGGGGGGGCCGGGGAGCTGTTTTTT. The chain combines TRBV6-6 with TRBJ2-2; the D gene is possibly TRBD2 (7 bases). Trimming took 7 bases from V and 6 from J, leaving 18 bases between them. From germline, CDR1 is MNHNY and CDR2 SVGAGI (reference sequence). This CDR3 has 15 residues.

The rearrangement uses TRBV9 and TRBJ1-1; D ambiguous. CDR3 size: 15 residues. The germline V gene has CDR1 SGDLS and CDR2 YYNGEE. V was trimmed by 0 bases and J by 0 bases, leaving 9 bases between them. The CDR3 reads CASSVVPNMNTEAFF. The CDR3 DNA is TGTGCCAGCAGCGTAGTGCCGAACATGAACACTGAAGCTTTCTTT.

V and J are TRBV2 and TRBJ2-7, with TRBD2 matching 14 bases. With V trimmed by 6 bases and J by 4 bases, 2 bases remained unmatched. CDR3 length: 14 residues. CDR1 SNHLY and CDR2 FYNNEI come from the germline V gene. In DNA form, the CDR3 reads TGTGCCAGCAGGGGACTAGCGGGAGTGTACGAGCAGTACTTC. This sequence encodes CASRGLAGVYEQYF.

This clone was observed a few times. The chain combines TRBV5-1 with TRBJ2-5; TRBD2 matches 7 bases. Germline V gene lookup returns CDR1 SGHRS and CDR2 YFSETQ. J lost 6 bases, V lost 4 bases, and 12 bases had no gene match. The CDR3 runs 15 residues. The CDR3: CASSTAGGSRQTQYF. The DNA of the CDR3 is TGCGCCAGCAGCACCGCCGGGGGGAGTCGTCAGACCCAGTACTTC.

The rearrangement links TRBV19 to TRBJ2-5; 8 nucleotides line up with TRBD2. The CDR3 has 16 residues. The V and J ends lost 5 bases and 1 base, in that order; junction bases with no gene match: 9. Germline V gene sequence: CDR1 LNHDA, CDR2 SQIVND (reference sequence). The CDR3 nucleotides read TGTGCCAGTAGTTGGAGATGGGCGGGGGGCCAAGAGACCCAGTACTTC. It encodes CASSWRWAGGQETQYF.

V usage is TRBV5-1 and J usage is TRBJ1-5; 11 positions agree with TRBD1. The CDR3 is made up of 13 amino acids. The V gene end was trimmed by 7 bases and the J gene end by 9 bases; junction bases not matched to a gene: 6. Germline CDR1 SGHRS, CDR2 YFSETQ. The CDR3 region has the DNA TGCGCCAGCGCAGGGGGACAGGGGGGGCCCCAGCATTTT. Residues: CASAGGQGGPQHF.

J is TRBJ1-1 and V is TRBV4-3; D is perhaps TRBD1 (5 bases). Germline lookup yields CDR1 LGHNA and CDR2 YSLEER. This CDR3 has 12 amino acids. The V end was cut by 4 bases, the J end by 11 bases, with 14 bases between. The CDR3 DNA sequence: TGCGCCAGCAGCCGAGACAGCGGCAAGGCTTTCTTT. Translated: CASSRDSGKAFF.

There are a few counts of this clone. The chain joins TRBV7-9 to TRBJ2-7, with no clear D. The CDR3 has 14 residues. V was shortened by 0 bases and J by 3 bases, with 9 bases between the two germline ends. Germline assignment: CDR1 SEHNR and CDR2 FQNEAQ (reference sequence). The CDR3 here is CASSLAHAFYEQYF. CDR3 nucleotide sequence: TGTGCCAGCAGCTTAGCCCACGCGTTCTACGAGCAGTACTTC.

This clone has just a few counts. The chain carries TRBV28 and TRBJ2-4; D may be TRBD2 (6 bases). The CDR3 runs 14 residues. Germline V gives CDR1 MDHEN, CDR2 SYDVKM. V lost 11 bases and J 0 bases, leaving 14 bases between the germline ends. For the CDR3, the DNA is TGTGCCTGCGGGCGGGACTTAGCCAAAAACATTCAGTACTTC. Translation: CACGRDLAKNIQYF.

The chain couples TRBV7-2 to TRBJ2-3; maybe TRBD2 (6 bases). The CDR3 runs to 14 residues. Trimming shortened V by 3 bases and J by 8 bases, and 15 bases separated the two germline ends. Looked up from germline, CDR1 is SGHTA and CDR2 is FQGNSA. The CDR3 DNA sequence: TGTGCCAGCAGCTTCGGCGGGATCCGGGTTACGCAGTATTTT. This codes for CASSFGGIRVTQYF.

The chain recombines TRBV19 with TRBJ2-5; 10 positions agree with TRBD1. The CDR3 loop spans 15 amino acids. In germline, CDR1 is LNHDA, CDR2 SQIVND (reference sequence). Germline trimming cut 5 bases from V and 5 bases from J; bases unmatched to any gene: 8. The CDR3: CASSQGTGEWETQYF. CDR3 in DNA: TGTGCCAGTAGTCAAGGGACAGGGGAATGGGAGACCCAGTACTTC.

The genes are TRBV4-1 and TRBJ1-4; D call uncertain. V lost 6 bases and J 0 bases, leaving 8 bases between the germline ends. Germline CDR1 is MGHRA and CDR2 is YSYEKL. This CDR3 region has 14 residues. The CDR3 sequence: CASRRLATNEKLFF. DNA of the CDR3: TGCGCCAGCAGGCGACTTGCAACTAATGAAAAACTGTTTTTT.

V is TRBV2 and J is TRBJ1-5; possibly TRBD1 for D (5 bases). With 2 bases removed from V and 2 bases from J, the gap between germline ends came to 10 bases. Germline V CDR1 and CDR2: SNHLY, FYNNEI. This CDR3 contains 15 residues. The CDR3 region is CASSEQGGGNQPQHF. The DNA of the CDR3 is TGTGCCAGCAGTGAACAGGGTGGGGGCAATCAGCCCCAGCATTTT.

The chain carries TRBV5-1 and TRBJ2-7; perhaps TRBD2 as D (5 bases). V was trimmed by 0 bases and J by 6 bases, leaving 16 bases between them. The V gene's germline CDR1 is SGHRS and CDR2 YFSETQ. This CDR3 region has 15 residues. The CDR3 nucleotides read TGCGCCAGCAGCTTGGGACACGGCGTCGGAGGCGAGCAGTACTTC. Protein sequence: CASSLGHGVGGEQYF.

The V call is TRBV18, the J call TRBJ1-4, with 7 positions matching TRBD1. Per germline, CDR1 KGHSH and CDR2 LQKENI. V shed 4 bases, J shed 8 bases, and the junction held 7 bases outside the gene matches. CDR3 size: 14 residues. CDR3: CASSQGGNMEKLFF. Written as DNA, the CDR3 is TGTGCCAGCTCACAAGGGGGCAATATGGAAAAACTGTTTTTT.

Only one count was recorded for this clone. This chain uses TRBV5-5 with TRBJ1-2; TRBD1 matches at 9 bases. Germline-derived CDR1 and CDR2 are SGHKS and YYEKEE (reference sequence). The ends lost 0 bases at V and 4 bases at J; junction bases unmatched: 1. This CDR3 spans 14 amino acids. The DNA for the CDR3 is TGTGCCAGCAGCTTGGACAGGGGGCTCTATGGCTACACCTTC. Protein sequence: CASSLDRGLYGYTF.

J is TRBJ2-6 and V is TRBV9; perhaps TRBD2 as D (5 bases). This CDR3 contains 16 residues. The germline gives CDR1 SGDLS, CDR2 YYNGEE. V lost 0 bases and J 0 bases, leaving 7 bases between the germline ends. This chain's CDR3 is CASSVVGSSGANVLTF. The CDR3 DNA follows: TGTGCCAGCAGCGTAGTGGGGAGCTCTGGGGCCAACGTCCTGACTTTC.

The chain has TRBV2 and TRBJ2-5, with D possibly TRBD1 on 6 matching bases. V was pared by 10 bases and J by 7 bases, with 22 bases between. Looked up from germline, CDR1 is SNHLY and CDR2 is FYNNEI. The CDR3 is 14 amino acids. The CDR3 spells CATVPDQGWRTQYF. The CDR3 nucleotides read TGTGCCACCGTCCCTGATCAGGGGTGGAGGACCCAGTACTTC.

This sequence joins TRBV19 and TRBJ2-7; possible D gene TRBD2, 6 bases. Per germline, CDR1 LNHDA and CDR2 SQIVND (reference sequence). V lost 7 bases and J 5 bases, leaving 15 bases between the germline ends. The CDR3 is 13 amino acids. The CDR3 is CASTPGVSDEQYF. In nucleotides, the CDR3 is TGTGCCAGTACCCCGGGGGTAAGCGACGAGCAGTACTTC.

The rearrangement links TRBV7-9 to TRBJ2-7; the match to TRBD1 covers 10 bases. V shed 6 bases and J 2 bases; nucleotides not matched to a gene: 10. CDR1 is SEHNR, CDR2 FQNEAQ, per germline (reference sequence). The CDR3 runs to 16 residues. CDR3 amino acids: CASSFHEDRGTYEQYF. The CDR3 DNA sequence: TGTGCCAGCAGTTTCCATGAGGACAGGGGGACCTACGAGCAGTACTTC.

In DNA, the CDR3 is TGTGCCAGTAGTCGTAGCTCCTACAATGAGCAGTTCTTC. Protein product: CASSRSSYNEQFF. The chain couples TRBV19 to TRBJ2-1; D is uncertain. CDR1 is LNHDA, CDR2 SQIVND, per germline (reference sequence). The CDR3 has 13 residues. Trimming took 5 bases from V and 0 from J, leaving 5 bases between them.

The rearrangement links TRBV28 to TRBJ1-5; D uncertain. The V gene's germline CDR1 is MDHEN and CDR2 SYDVKM. The CDR3 extends over 15 amino acids. V was clipped by 1 base and J by 3 bases, with 10 bases between them. As DNA, the CDR3 is TGTGCCAGCAGTTTATCAGCGGGTCTCAATCAGCCCCAGCATTTT. Translating gives CASSLSAGLNQPQHF.